The 19 T cell receptor beta chains listed next were all sequenced from one sample in a study of tumor and adjacent non-tumor tissue in lung cancer. Three rounds of nested PCR, following a modified ARM-PCR protocol, produced the TCRbeta library. TCRdb redid the calling of the multiplex PCR reads with MiXCR, one entry per CDR3 protein. Of approximately 100,000 distinct CDR3 sequences listed, 65% are singletons. No cell sorting was done before RNA was extracted from the tissue. The normal lung tissue was taken more than 3 cm from the tumor edge. Specimen: distant non-tumor lung tissue. These receptors were taken from a man aged 25 to 45 with non-small cell lung cancer.

The chain has TRBV11-2 and TRBJ2-7, with TRBD1 matching over 7 bases. The CDR3 length is 15 residues. Germline loops: CDR1 SGHAT, CDR2 FQNNGV. J gave up 6 bases and V 5 bases, and 13 bases lay outside the gene matches. CDR3 in amino acids: CASSIVKTGLGEQYF. The CDR3 coding sequence is TGTGCCAGCAGCATCGTTAAGACAGGGCTGGGCGAGCAGTACTTC.

V gene TRBV11-2 combines with J gene TRBJ2-7; a weak D match, TRBD2 (6 bases). The CDR3 is 16 amino acids. CDR1 and CDR2 from the germline V gene are SGHAT and FQNNGV. Trimming cost V 1 base and J 3 bases, with 16 bases left between them. CDR3 nucleotide sequence: TGTGCCAGCAGCTTAGTCGGGACTGCCAAGCGCTACGAGCAGTACTTC. It codes for CASSLVGTAKRYEQYF. Looking up the rest from reference TRBV11-2 and TRBJ2-7 gives the full variable domain: EAGVAQSPRYKIIEKRQSVAFWCNPISGHATLYWYQQILGQGPKLLIQFQNNGVVDDSQLPKDRFSAERLKGVDSTLKIQPAKLEDSAVYLCASSLVGTAKRYEQYFGPGTRLTVT.

This clonotype was seen only a few times. This may come from a read error, since a much larger clone is one base off. As DNA, the CDR3 is TGCGCCAGCAGTAAGGGGGCTGGTGGGGTAACTGAAGCTTTCTTT. Its protein product is CASSKGAGGVTEAFF. This chain connects TRBV4-1 to TRBJ1-1; 7 positions match TRBD1. There are 15 residues in the CDR3. The V segment lost 6 bases and the J segment 5 bases; nucleotides outside the gene matches: 12. The V gene's germline CDR1 is MGHRA and CDR2 YSYEKL.

On this clonotype itself: Germline and junction disagree at one end, which may indicate a read error. The genes are TRBV20-1 and TRBJ1-5, with D hard to call. This CDR3 is 12 amino acids long. Germline lookup yields CDR1 DFQATT and CDR2 SNEGSKA (reference sequence). CDR3 DNA: TGCAGTGCTACAACATGGTTTCAGCCCCTGCATTTT. Its protein product is CSATTWFQPLHF.

This clonotype has ten or more counts. The J gene is TRBJ2-3, the V gene TRBV5-5; either TRBD1 or TRBD2 may supply D (5 bases each). This CDR3 contains 13 residues. CDR1 and CDR2 from the germline V gene are SGHKS and YYEKEE (reference sequence). V was trimmed by 2 bases and J by 3 bases, leaving 7 bases between them. The CDR3 here is CASSLWGTDTQYF. DNA for the CDR3: TGTGCCAGCAGCTTATGGGGGACAGATACGCAGTATTTT.

This clonotype was seen a handful of times. A clone one base away is much larger, so this may be a read error. The chain combines TRBV20-1 with TRBJ2-7; D not certain. CDR1 and CDR2 (germline): DFQATT, SNEGSKA (reference sequence). Trimming stripped 5 bases from V and 3 bases from J, with 11 bases between. This CDR3 has 12 amino acids. The CDR3 here is CSAGNRFYEQYF. DNA for the CDR3: TGCAGTGCTGGGAACAGATTCTACGAGCAGTACTTC.

Concerning this clonotype itself: Sequence at one end of the junction differs from germline and may be a read error. The V call is TRBV19, the J call TRBJ1-5; D call uncertain. Germline assignment: CDR1 LNHDA and CDR2 SQIVND (reference sequence). The CDR3 runs to 12 residues. CDR3 amino acids: CASSIERQSQHF. CDR3 DNA: TGTGCCAGTAGTATAGAACGTCAGTCCCAGCATTTT.

This clonotype was picked up many times. V and J are TRBV29-1 and TRBJ2-7; tentative D call: TRBD1 (6 bases). The germline V gene has CDR1 SQVTM and CDR2 ANQGSEA. With 1 base removed from V and 4 bases from J, the gap between germline ends came to 11 bases. This CDR3 has 13 residues. The DNA of the CDR3 is TGCAGCGTTGAAGTGGAGGACAGATACGAGCAGTACTTC. This gives the protein CSVEVEDRYEQYF.

Turning to this clonotype: One end of the junction does not line up with germline, which may come from a read error. In DNA form, the CDR3 reads TGTAACAGCCGTGACAGGGGTTACGAGCAATACTTC. Translated, it gives CNSRDRGYEQYF. V usage is TRBV2 and J usage is TRBJ2-7; 8 bases are shared with TRBD1. CDR3 length equals 12 residues. Germline lookup yields CDR1 SNHLY and CDR2 FYNNEI.

The gene calls are TRBV29-1 and TRBJ1-2, with D perhaps matching TRBD1 (6 bases). Looked up from germline, CDR1 is SQVTM and CDR2 is ANQGSEA. This CDR3 has 15 residues. The V end lost 7 bases, the J end lost 11 bases, and 29 bases lay between the germline ends. The DNA for the CDR3 is TGCAGCGATGATGTGGCAGGGGCGATCCTAGGAGGTTACACCTTC. This codes for CSDDVAGAILGGYTF. The variable domain in full, completed from reference TRBV29-1 and TRBJ1-2, reads SAVISQKPSRDICQRGTSLTIQCQVDSQVTMMFWYRQQPGQSLTLIATANQGSEATYESGFVIDKFPISRPNLTFSTLTVSNMSPEDSSIYLCSDDVAGAILGGYTFGSGTRLTVV.

About this clonotype: At one end the junction does not follow the germline gene, possibly because of a read error. The chain has TRBV11-3 and TRBJ2-1, with TRBD2 as a possible D gene (6 bases). Germline-derived CDR1 and CDR2 are SGHNT and YENEEA. The CDR3 is 15 amino acids. Written as DNA, the CDR3 is TGTGCCAGCAGCCTAGATGCGGGGACCTACAGTAAGCAGTTCTTC. Encoded protein: CASSLDAGTYSKQFF. The variable domain in full, with the rest retrieved from reference TRBV11-3 and TRBJ2-1, is EAGVVQSPRYKIIEKKQPVAFWCNPISGHNTLYWYLQNLGQGPELLIRYENEEAVDDSQLPKDRFSAERLKGVDSTLKIQPAELGDSAVYLCASSLDAGTYSKQFFGPGTRLTVL.

In the case of this clonotype: A junction end diverges from the germline sequence, so it may reflect a read error. This chain joins TRBV29-1 and TRBJ2-3; 11 bases are a match to TRBD1. Looked up from germline, CDR1 is SQVTM and CDR2 is ANQGSEA. The CDR3 is made up of 17 amino acids. The CDR3 bases are TGCAGCGTCGATCCTACCGGACAGGGGGCCAGCACAGGTACGCAGTATTTT. Translation: CSVDPTGQGASTGTQYF.

The V and J genes are TRBV20-1 and TRBJ2-7; TRBD2 agrees at 7 bases. V shed 7 bases and J 0 bases; nucleotides not matched to a gene: 9. From germline, CDR1 is DFQATT and CDR2 SNEGSKA (reference sequence). This CDR3 is 14 amino acids long. For the CDR3, the DNA is TGCAGTGGTCCTACAGAGCGGGACTCCTACGAGCAGTACTTC. This gives the protein CSGPTERDSYEQYF.

The table lists this clonotype with a few counts. No conserved phenylalanine or tryptophan is present at the end of the CDR3, so a read error is the likely explanation. The chain couples TRBV18 to TRBJ2-5, with 10 bases identical to TRBD1. The V and J ends lost 3 bases and 4 bases, in that order; junction bases with no gene match: 5. Germline loops: CDR1 KGHSH, CDR2 LQKENI. The CDR3 spans 15 residues. The CDR3 is CASSPRQGAGETQYS. The CDR3 DNA is TGTGCCAGCTCACCCCGACAGGGGGCTGGAGAGACCCAGTACTCC.

Comment on this clonotype: Mismatch with germline at one junction end may stem from a read error. V is TRBV6-5 and J is TRBJ2-3; TRBD2 might be the D (5 bases). Germline CDR1 MNHEY, CDR2 SVGAGI. This CDR3 is 14 amino acids long. CDR3 DNA: TGTGCCAGCAGTTACGGTACTAGGGCAGATACGAAGTATTTT. This translates into CASSYGTRADTKYF.

The gene calls are TRBV6-5 and TRBJ2-2, with 9 bases fitting TRBD1. The J segment lost 8 bases and the V segment lost 6 bases, leaving 7 bases of the junction unmatched. CDR3 length equals 14 residues. The germline V gene has CDR1 MNHEY and CDR2 SVGAGI. The CDR3 DNA is TGTGCCAGCAGAAAACAGGGGGCGCGGGGGGAGCTGTTTTTT. It yields the protein CASRKQGARGELFF.

About this clonotype itself: A junction boundary mismatches the germline segment, possibly from a read error. The genes are TRBV5-4 and TRBJ2-7, with D possibly TRBD2 on 6 matching bases. CDR1 is SGHNT and CDR2 is YYREEE in the germline V gene (reference sequence). This CDR3 has 15 residues. CDR3 protein: CACSYGTSKNREQYF. CDR3 bases: TGTGCCTGCAGCTACGGGACTTCTAAGAACAGGGAGCAGTACTTC.

This clonotype was found once. One junction end disagrees with the germline gene, perhaps due to a read error. The chain employs TRBV6-6 and TRBJ1-1; D unclear. Looked up from germline, CDR1 is MNHNY and CDR2 is SVGAGI (reference sequence). CDR3 size: 12 residues. The chain's CDR3 is CASSKMGTEALF. CDR3 sequence (DNA): TGTGCCAGCAGCAAGATGGGCACTGAAGCTTTATTT.

This clonotype was seen more than once but under ten times. This sequence may be a read error, since a much larger clone differs from it by one base. V is TRBV6-5 and J is TRBJ2-7; D uncertain. Trimming left V 10 bases short and J 0 bases short, with 22 bases between. Germline CDR1 and CDR2: MNHEY and SVGAGI. This CDR3 region has 16 residues. CDR3 in DNA: TGTGCCACCAGGAATACGAGGACGGTTAGCTCCTACGAGCAGTACTTC. Amino acids: CATRNTRTVSSYEQYF.